These 25 T cell receptor beta chains share one sample of origin, sequenced in a study of vaccination and CD4 T cells after COVID-19. Sequencing of the DNA from cultured CD4+ T cells was carried out with the Oncomine TCR Beta short-read assay. Each CDR3 protein is one row after TCRdb ran MiXCR on the PCR reads. The sample lists about 6,400 distinct CDR3 sequences, approximately 77% occurring once. The treatment here: approximately 9-day PBMC culture with coronavirus spike peptide pools or control peptides (ViraFEST assay). No antigen has been identified for these receptors. The sequencing sample was made of CD4+ T cells from blood, cultured in vitro. These receptors were collected from a human donor who had recovered from COVID-19.

The rearrangement links TRBV6-1 to TRBJ2-5; 8 bases are a match to TRBD1. Germline CDR1 MNHNS, CDR2 SASEGT. There are 15 residues in the CDR3. V was pared by 7 bases and J by 5 bases, with 12 bases of the junction left unmatched. The CDR3 is CASTPRGQGWETQYF. The CDR3 region has the DNA TGTGCCAGCACCCCCCGCGGACAGGGTTGGGAGACCCAGTACTTC.

The CDR3 DNA reads TGTGCCAGCAGCAAAACGGACTATTCCTACGAGCAGTACTTC. Amino acids: CASSKTDYSYEQYF. The chain uses TRBV21-1 and TRBJ2-7; no DNA check was done on the table's D call, TRBD2. TRBV21-1 is a pseudogene segment. The CDR3 contains 14 residues.

The V and J genes are TRBV19 and TRBJ1-1; D unresolved. Per germline, CDR1 LNHDA and CDR2 SQIVND (reference sequence). This CDR3 contains 15 residues. V was shortened by 1 base and J by 1 base, with 10 bases between the two germline ends. In DNA form, the CDR3 reads TGTGCCAGTAGTATAGTCGCACGGAAGAACACTGAAGCTTTCTTT. Translated, it gives CASSIVARKNTEAFF. The full variable domain, with the rest looked up from reference TRBV19 and TRBJ1-1, is DGGITQSPKYLFRKEGQNVTLSCEQNLNHDAMYWYRQDPGQGLRLIYYSQIVNDFQKGDIAEGYSVSREKKESFPLTVTSAQKNPTAFYLCASSIVARKNTEAFFGQGTRLTVV.

This clonotype was seen once. The chain couples TRBV20-1 to TRBJ1-5; 9 nucleotides match TRBD1. The germline V gene has CDR1 DFQATT and CDR2 SNEGSKA (reference sequence). The CDR3 contains 16 residues. With 5 bases clipped from V and 6 bases from J, the junction kept 14 bases outside the gene matches. The CDR3 DNA reads TGCAGTGCTTTGCCCGGGACAGGGAGCACACTTCAGCCCCAGCATTTT. This gives the protein CSALPGTGSTLQPQHF.

This clonotype was seen just once. The chain links TRBV19 to TRBJ1-6; D gene uncertain. Per the germline V gene, CDR1 is LNHDA and CDR2 is SQIVND (reference sequence). CDR3 size: 14 residues. V lost 7 bases to trimming and J lost 0 bases, with 7 bases between them. The CDR3 region is CASKTDSYNSPLHF. Written as DNA, the CDR3 is TGTGCCAGTAAGACGGACTCCTATAATTCACCCCTCCACTTT.

In this sample, this clonotype turned up a few times. The rearrangement links TRBV6-1 to TRBJ2-3; TRBD2 aligns across 10 bases. This CDR3 has 15 residues. V lost 6 bases to trimming and J lost 4 bases; unmatched junction nucleotides: 7. Per germline, CDR1 MNHNS and CDR2 SASEGT. CDR3 protein: CASRDTSGAADTQYF. DNA of the CDR3: TGTGCCAGCAGGGACACTAGCGGGGCGGCAGATACGCAGTATTTT.

The V and J genes are TRBV20-1 and TRBJ2-1, with D unclear. The V gene lost 5 bases and the J gene lost 0 bases, with 11 bases spanning the gap. Germline V lookup: CDR1 DFQATT, CDR2 SNEGSKA (reference sequence). The CDR3 contains 14 residues. The CDR3 coding sequence is TGCAGTGCTCGCCCCTCTAGCTCCTACAATGAGCAGTTCTTC. Protein product: CSARPSSSYNEQFF.

This clonotype is labeled large. The CDR3 sequence: CASMRRQGGGSEAFF. The CDR3, as DNA: TGTGCCAGCATGCGTAGACAGGGAGGGGGATCTGAAGCTTTCTTT. The gene calls are TRBV7-2 and TRBJ1-1; 7 nucleotides align to TRBD1. V shed 7 bases and J 6 bases; nucleotides not matched to a gene: 14. This CDR3 region has 15 residues. From germline, CDR1 is SGHTA and CDR2 FQGNSA.

The rearrangement links TRBV2 to TRBJ1-5; a possible D gene is TRBD1 (5 bases). Germline CDR1 reads SNHLY; CDR2 reads FYNNEI. The germline V and J ends were trimmed by 6 bases and 6 bases, with 12 bases remaining between them. This CDR3 contains 13 residues. The DNA for the CDR3 is TGTGCCAGCAGGGACAATGGAGGTCAGCCCCAGCATTTT. Encoded protein: CASRDNGGQPQHF.

The chain uses TRBV10-1 and TRBJ2-1, with TRBD1 as a possible D gene (6 bases). The CDR3 is 19 amino acids. The V end lost 2 bases, the J end lost 1 base, and 21 bases lay between the germline ends. The germline V gene has CDR1 WNHNN and CDR2 SYGVQD (reference sequence). CDR3: CASSELFEDSLYSYNEQFF. CDR3 nucleotide sequence: TGCGCCAGCAGTGAGCTATTTGAGGACAGTTTGTATTCCTACAATGAGCAGTTCTTC.

The CDR3 DNA follows: TGTGCCTGGAGTGTAAGCAGGGGAGGCTATGGCTACACCTTC. Its protein is CAWSVSRGGYGYTF. This rearrangement joins TRBV30 to TRBJ1-2; D possibly corresponds to TRBD1 (6 bases). V lost 0 bases and J lost 4, with 12 bases in between. Germline V gene data show CDR1 as GTSNPN and CDR2 as SVGIG (reference sequence). This CDR3 comprises 14 residues.

The chain uses TRBV25-1 and TRBJ1-2, with D possibly TRBD1 on 5 matching bases. Trimming left V 3 bases short and J 7 bases short, with 15 bases between. This CDR3 is 14 amino acids long. The germline V gene encodes CDR1 MGHDK and CDR2 SYGVNS. CDR3 nucleotide sequence: TGTGCCAGCAGTGATGGTTGGCAGGGTGTTGGCTACACCTTC. Encoded protein: CASSDGWQGVGYTF.

The chain recombines TRBV6-5 with TRBJ1-6; tentatively, D is TRBD1 (6 bases). The V gene lost 4 bases and the J gene lost 10 bases, with 11 bases spanning the gap. The CDR3 extends over 13 amino acids. Germline V gives CDR1 MNHEY, CDR2 SVGAGI. DNA for the CDR3: TGTGCCAGCAGTTTTGACAGGCCCTCACCCCTCCACTTT. Translated: CASSFDRPSPLHF.

The chain uses TRBV6-1 and TRBJ1-5; possibly TRBD1 for D (6 bases). Per the germline V gene, CDR1 is MNHNS and CDR2 is SASEGT. V lost 6 bases, J lost 2 bases, and 11 bases lay in between. CDR3 length equals 14 residues. CDR3 region: CASSQGYGNQPQHF. The CDR3 nucleotides are TGTGCCAGCAGCCAGGGGTACGGCAATCAGCCCCAGCATTTT.

CDR3 sequence (DNA): TGTGCCAGCGGCCGACTGTTGAACACTGAAGCTTTCTTT. This sequence encodes CASGRLLNTEAFF. The V and J genes are TRBV7-3 and TRBJ1-1, with unresolved D. Germline loops: CDR1 SGHTA, CDR2 FQGTGA. The CDR3 totals 13 residues. Trimming took off 8 bases at V and 0 bases at J, with 10 bases between the two ends.

The chain is built from TRBV11-3 and TRBJ1-6; no definite D call. This CDR3 has 9 amino acids. V lost 7 bases and J lost 8, with 0 bases in between. CDR1 is SGHNT, CDR2 YENEEA, per germline. CDR3 nucleotides: TGTGCCAGCAATTCACCCCTCCACTTT. Translated, it gives CASNSPLHF.

The chain uses TRBV6-1 and TRBJ2-6, with D unresolved. The V gene lost 6 bases and the J gene lost 0 bases, with 9 bases spanning the gap. The CDR3 has 15 amino acids. CDR1 is MNHNS, CDR2 SASEGT, per germline. The CDR3 DNA follows: TGTGCCAGCAGCTCCCGTTCCTCTGGGGCCAACGTCCTGACTTTC. Protein sequence: CASSSRSSGANVLTF.

V gene TRBV7-9 combines with J gene TRBJ2-2, with D uncertain. V was shortened by 5 bases and J by 2 bases, with 9 bases between the two germline ends. CDR1 and CDR2 (germline): SEHNR, FQNEAQ (reference sequence). The CDR3 contains 14 residues. For the CDR3, the DNA is TGTGCCAGCAGCCCCCACGGTAACACCGGGGAGCTGTTTTTT. Translating gives CASSPHGNTGELFF.

The chain joins TRBV25-1 to TRBJ2-1; 12 bases map to TRBD2. CDR1 and CDR2 (germline): MGHDK, SYGVNS. This CDR3 has 15 amino acids. J gave up 5 bases and V 6 bases, and 5 bases lay outside the gene matches. In DNA, the CDR3 is TGTGCCAGCAGCGGCACTAGCGGGGGGCACAATGAGCAGTTCTTC. It encodes CASSGTSGGHNEQFF.

This CDR3 is CASSIRVGELFF. The CDR3 region has the DNA TGTGCCAGCAGTATAAGGGTCGGGGAGCTGTTTTTT. J is TRBJ2-2 and V is TRBV27, with no clear D. This CDR3 region has 12 residues. Trimming took off 5 bases at V and 7 bases at J, with 8 bases between the two ends. In germline, CDR1 is MNHEY, CDR2 SMNVEV (reference sequence).

The chain carries TRBV20-1 and TRBJ1-1, with D perhaps TRBD1 (6 bases). The germline gives CDR1 DFQATT, CDR2 SNEGSKA (reference sequence). The CDR3 loop spans 15 amino acids. Trimming pared 2 bases from V and 4 bases from J, leaving 17 bases between. The CDR3 loop is CSARKAGGGSTEAFF. The CDR3 DNA reads TGCAGTGCTAGAAAGGCGGGGGGCGGGAGCACTGAAGCTTTCTTT.

The sample holds a few counts of this clonotype. The chain couples TRBV12-3 or TRBV12-4 to TRBJ1-2, with D unclear. Trimming left V 2 bases short and J 1 base short, with 8 bases between. This CDR3 comprises 14 residues. Written as DNA, the CDR3 is TGTGCCAGCAGTTTACGGCAGAGTAACTATGGCTACACCTTC. Protein: CASSLRQSNYGYTF.

This clonotype is labeled as medium-sized. The J gene is TRBJ2-7, the V gene TRBV20-1; 11 positions match TRBD1. Germline V lookup: CDR1 DFQATT, CDR2 SNEGSKA (reference sequence). Trimming took 0 bases from V and 4 from J; bases not matched to a gene: 2. This CDR3 spans 14 amino acids. CDR3 loop: CSAREGTGGYEQYF. The CDR3 nucleotides read TGCAGTGCTAGAGAGGGGACAGGGGGATACGAGCAGTACTTC.

V usage is TRBV6-1 and J usage is TRBJ2-4; 9 bases are a match to TRBD1. V was clipped by 6 bases and J by 0 bases; unmatched bases: 9. CDR1 is MNHNS, CDR2 SASEGT, per germline. The CDR3 loop spans 17 amino acids. Here the CDR3 reads CASSRARTGVAKNIQYF. In DNA form, the CDR3 reads TGTGCCAGCAGCCGCGCGCGGACAGGGGTAGCCAAAAACATTCAGTACTTC.

The chain couples TRBV11-2 to TRBJ1-1; D ambiguous. V lost 1 base and J 2 bases, leaving 17 bases between the germline ends. The germline V gene has CDR1 SGHAT and CDR2 FQNNGV. The CDR3 is made up of 17 amino acids. CDR3 region: CASSLGRSYQTNTEAFF. CDR3 DNA sequence: TGTGCCAGCAGCTTAGGTCGGTCTTATCAAACAAACACTGAAGCTTTCTTT. The full variable domain, with the rest looked up from reference TRBV11-2 and TRBJ1-1, is EAGVAQSPRYKIIEKRQSVAFWCNPISGHATLYWYQQILGQGPKLLIQFQNNGVVDDSQLPKDRFSAERLKGVDSTLKIQPAKLEDSAVYLCASSLGRSYQTNTEAFFGQGTRLTVV.